These 32 T cell receptor beta chains share one sample of origin, sequenced in a study of cytomegalovirus exposure and HLA in healthy donors. PCR used 60 Vbeta primers and 13 Jbeta primers. This table comes from immunoSEQ multiplex PCR, and its TCRdb copy is limited to in-frame clones, with some not included. The sample includes roughly 120,000 clones, 77% seen only once; the top ten take 3.5% to 4%. The sequenced sample was PBMCs. These receptor sequences come from a human donor in good health.

In regard to this clone: Mismatch with germline at one junction end may stem from a read error. The chain has TRBV20-1 and TRBJ2-7, with unresolved D. This CDR3 spans 11 amino acids. CDR1 DFQATT and CDR2 SNEGSKA come from the germline V gene (reference sequence). CDR3 loop: CSAILLYEQYF. The DNA of the CDR3 is TGCAGCGCTATCCTCCTATACGAGCAGTACTTC.

This clone has only a few counts. The rearrangement uses TRBV19 and TRBJ1-2; D not certain. V was clipped by 1 base and J by 4 bases, with 10 bases between them. The CDR3 totals 14 residues. Per germline, CDR1 LNHDA and CDR2 SQIVND (reference sequence). CDR3 sequence reads: CASSIGPGFYGYTF. In DNA form, the CDR3 reads TGTGCCAGTAGTATAGGGCCAGGCTTCTATGGCTACACCTTC.

This clone was counted between two and nine times. The chain links TRBV5-1 to TRBJ2-3, with TRBD2 matching over 10 bases. CDR3 size: 15 residues. Germline CDR1 is SGHRS and CDR2 is YFSETQ. J was trimmed by 3 bases and V by 5 bases; bases with no gene match: 6. CDR3 sequence (DNA): TGCGCCAGCAGGTTGACTAGCGGGTCGACAGATACGCAGTATTTT. The encoded protein is CASRLTSGSTDTQYF.

A note on this clone: One junction end disagrees with the germline gene, perhaps due to a read error. This chain joins TRBV7-7 and TRBJ2-2; the D gene is possibly TRBD1 (7 bases). The CDR3 loop spans 15 amino acids. CDR1 and CDR2 from the germline V gene are SSHAT and FNYEAQ (reference sequence). The CDR3: CASTSLAGGTGELFF. DNA of the CDR3: TGTGCTAGCACCTCTCTCGCAGGGGGGACCGGGGAGCTGTTTTTT. The complete variable domain, with remaining parts taken from reference TRBV7-7 and TRBJ2-2, reads GAGVSQSPRYKVTKRGQDVTLRCDPISSHATLYWYQQALGQGPEFLTYFNYEAQPDKSGLPSDRFSAERPEGSISTLTIQRTEQRDSAMYRCASTSLAGGTGELFFGEGSRLTVL.

This rearrangement joins TRBV7-9 to TRBJ2-2; D gene uncertain. This CDR3 has 14 amino acids. V was trimmed by 5 bases and J by 0 bases, leaving 7 bases between them. CDR1 is SEHNR, CDR2 FQNEAQ, per germline (reference sequence). The CDR3 is CASSHTANTGELFF. CDR3 nucleotides: TGTGCCAGCAGCCATACAGCGAACACCGGGGAGCTGTTTTTT.

The CDR3 DNA sequence: TGTGCCAGCAGCTTAGGAGTGGGACAGGGGCGGACAGATACGCAGTATTTT. This encodes CASSLGVGQGRTDTQYF. V usage is TRBV11-2 and J usage is TRBJ2-3, with TRBD1 matching over 10 bases. This CDR3 comprises 17 residues. V was pared by 1 base and J by 3 bases, with 7 bases of the junction left unmatched. Germline V gene lookup returns CDR1 SGHAT and CDR2 FQNNGV.

CDR3 loop: CASSLVSGWGLAVQETQYF. The CDR3 coding sequence is TGTGCCAGCAGCTTAGTGTCGGGTTGGGGACTAGCGGTGCAAGAGACCCAGTACTTC. This chain links TRBV7-9 with TRBJ2-5, with TRBD2 matching over 11 bases. The length of the CDR3 is 19 residues. Germline V gene sequence: CDR1 SEHNR, CDR2 FQNEAQ (reference sequence). Trimming removed 1 base from V and 2 bases from J; junction bases left unmatched: 12.

The gene calls are TRBV5-1 and TRBJ2-1, with D perhaps matching TRBD1 (6 bases). Germline loops: CDR1 SGHRS, CDR2 YFSETQ. CDR3 length: 15 amino acids. Trimming took off 1 base at V and 3 bases at J, with 11 bases between the two ends. CDR3 amino acids: CASSLRGISYNEQFF. Here the CDR3 DNA reads TGCGCCAGCAGCTTGAGGGGGATTAGCTACAATGAGCAGTTCTTC.

The CDR3 DNA reads TGCGCCAGCAGCCAAGATACGGCCGGGACACACACCGGGGAGCTGTTTTTT. This encodes CASSQDTAGTHTGELFF. The chain couples TRBV4-1 to TRBJ2-2, with a possible D match to TRBD1 (6 bases). V was shortened by 0 bases and J by 3 bases, with 14 bases between the two germline ends. From germline, CDR1 is MGHRA and CDR2 YSYEKL. The CDR3 extends over 17 amino acids.

The table lists this clone with a few counts. The chain employs TRBV19 and TRBJ2-2; a possible D gene is TRBD2 (5 bases). V lost 7 bases to trimming and J lost 4 bases, with 13 bases between them. The germline CDR1 and CDR2 sequences are LNHDA and SQIVND (reference sequence). The CDR3 is made up of 14 amino acids. The CDR3 loop reads CASNRGRPTGELFF. The DNA of the CDR3 is TGTGCCAGTAACCGCGGGCGGCCCACCGGGGAGCTGTTTTTT. The full variable domain, rest sourced from reference TRBV19 and TRBJ2-2, is DGGITQSPKYLFRKEGQNVTLSCEQNLNHDAMYWYRQDPGQGLRLIYYSQIVNDFQKGDIAEGYSVSREKKESFPLTVTSAQKNPTAFYLCASNRGRPTGELFFGEGSRLTVL.

This clone was seen more than once but under ten times. J is TRBJ1-1 and V is TRBV27; D may be TRBD1 (5 bases). The CDR3 is 13 residues long. Trimming left V 4 bases short and J 4 bases short, with 10 bases between. From germline, CDR1 is MNHEY and CDR2 SMNVEV (reference sequence). The chain's CDR3 is CASSWDWGTEAFF. The CDR3 DNA reads as TGTGCCAGCAGTTGGGACTGGGGCACTGAAGCTTTCTTT.

This chain joins TRBV28 and TRBJ2-1; tentatively, D is TRBD2 (5 bases). CDR3 length: 13 residues. Germline V lookup: CDR1 MDHEN, CDR2 SYDVKM. V was clipped by 5 bases and J by 6 bases, with 11 bases between them. CDR3 region: CASSVSAGNEQFF. CDR3 bases: TGTGCCAGCAGTGTGTCGGCGGGCAATGAGCAGTTCTTC.

The rearrangement uses TRBV6-1 and TRBJ1-5; the match to TRBD1 covers 7 bases. The CDR3 sequence is 13 residues long. Germline V gives CDR1 MNHNS, CDR2 SASEGT. V was clipped by 5 bases and J by 4 bases; unmatched bases: 2. CDR3 in DNA: TGTGCCAGCAGTACAGGGGTAAATCAGCCCCAGCATTTT. Protein product: CASSTGVNQPQHF.

The gene calls are TRBV7-8 and TRBJ2-3; 8 bases align to TRBD2. The CDR3 runs to 14 residues. Germline CDR1 and CDR2: SGHVS and FQNEAQ. V lost 5 bases and J lost 3; bases outside the gene matches: 4. The CDR3 DNA reads as TGTGCCAGCAGCCCTTCTAGCGGGACAGATACGCAGTATTTT. This sequence encodes CASSPSSGTDTQYF.

The CDR3 DNA is TGTGCCAGCAGCGTATCGGGACAGGGGATGAGGGAGACCCAGTACTTC. Its translation: CASSVSGQGMRETQYF. This chain connects TRBV9 to TRBJ2-5; 10 nucleotides agree with TRBD1. J gave up 5 bases and V 1 base, and 8 bases lay outside the gene matches. The CDR3 totals 16 residues. The germline V gene encodes CDR1 SGDLS and CDR2 YYNGEE.

V is TRBV5-4 and J is TRBJ2-7; D is unclear. This CDR3 spans 14 amino acids. Germline V gene data show CDR1 as SGHNT and CDR2 as YYREEE (reference sequence). With 1 base removed from V and 1 base from J, the gap between germline ends came to 9 bases. Here the CDR3 reads CASSLSQASYEQYF. The CDR3 DNA reads as TGTGCCAGCAGCTTGTCCCAGGCATCCTACGAGCAGTACTTC.

The rearrangement links TRBV28 to TRBJ1-2; 8 nucleotides agree with TRBD1. This CDR3 has 15 residues. The ends lost 6 bases at V and 0 bases at J; junction bases unmatched: 6. Germline V gene sequence: CDR1 MDHEN, CDR2 SYDVKM. DNA for the CDR3: TGTGCCAGCAGGCGGACAGGGTCTTCTAACTATGGCTACACCTTC. Protein: CASRRTGSSNYGYTF.

CDR3 loop: CASGLALNTEAFF. The CDR3 DNA sequence: TGTGCTAGTGGTTTGGCCCTCAACACTGAAGCTTTCTTT. This chain connects TRBV12-5 to TRBJ1-1, with D unresolved. Looked up from germline, CDR1 is LGHNT and CDR2 is FRNRAP. This CDR3 region has 13 residues. V gave up 1 base and J gave up 2 bases, with 5 bases separating them.

For this clone: Other DNA sequences in this sample translate to the same CDR3. This chain links TRBV19 with TRBJ1-5, with no clear D. CDR3 length: 13 residues. Germline V CDR1 and CDR2: LNHDA, SQIVND (reference sequence). V lost 3 bases, J lost 4 bases, and 7 bases lay in between. The chain's CDR3 is CASSIRGNQPQHF. The CDR3 region has the DNA TGTGCCAGTAGTATCCGAGGGAATCAGCCCCAGCATTTT.

The chain uses TRBV10-1 and TRBJ2-1; 12 bases are a match to TRBD2. The CDR3 is 16 residues long. The germline V gene has CDR1 WNHNN and CDR2 SYGVQD (reference sequence). The trim removed 1 base at V and 6 bases at J, leaving 4 bases unmatched. The CDR3: CASSEFPSGRANEQFF. CDR3 coding DNA: TGCGCCAGCAGTGAGTTCCCTAGCGGGAGGGCCAATGAGCAGTTCTTC.

The rearrangement links TRBV15 to TRBJ2-1, with TRBD2 matching over 10 bases. Germline-derived CDR1 and CDR2 are LNHNV and YYDKDF (reference sequence). With V trimmed by 8 bases and J by 3 bases, 10 bases remained unmatched. The CDR3 runs to 16 residues. This CDR3 reads CATSRASGSIYNEQFF. DNA for the CDR3: TGTGCCACCTCTCGGGCTAGCGGGAGTATCTACAATGAGCAGTTCTTC.

V usage is TRBV10-2 and J usage is TRBJ1-5, with D unclear. V lost 5 bases, J lost 3 bases, and 14 bases lay in between. The germline V gene encodes CDR1 WSHSY and CDR2 SAAADI. This CDR3 contains 15 residues. CDR3 amino acids: CASSPVDISNQPQHF. Here the CDR3 DNA reads TGCGCCAGCAGTCCGGTTGATATCTCCAATCAGCCCCAGCATTTT.

The chain recombines TRBV28 with TRBJ2-7; D not resolved. V lost 3 bases to trimming and J lost 0 bases, with 9 bases between them. The V gene's germline CDR1 is MDHEN and CDR2 SYDVKM. The CDR3 sequence is 14 residues long. The CDR3 sequence: CASSLYSSSYEQYF. DNA of the CDR3: TGTGCCAGCAGTTTGTACAGCAGCTCCTACGAGCAGTACTTC.

The V and J genes are TRBV6-1 and TRBJ2-7; the D gene is possibly TRBD2 (5 bases). CDR3 length: 14 amino acids. V gave up 10 bases and J gave up 2 bases, with 18 bases separating them. Per germline, CDR1 MNHNS and CDR2 SASEGT. Here the CDR3 DNA reads TGTGCCACCAGACCGGCCCGGGGTGCCTACGAGCAGTACTTC. Protein product: CATRPARGAYEQYF.

J is TRBJ1-5 and V is TRBV2; 10 bases map to TRBD1. Germline CDR1 reads SNHLY; CDR2 reads FYNNEI. V lost 7 bases to trimming and J lost 2 bases; unmatched junction nucleotides: 5. The CDR3 is 15 residues long. CDR3 protein: CASTGDRGGNQPQHF. For the CDR3, the DNA is TGTGCCAGCACTGGGGACAGGGGAGGCAATCAGCCCCAGCATTTT.

J is TRBJ1-3 and V is TRBV18; 8 bases agree with TRBD1. CDR3 length: 17 residues. V was clipped by 5 bases and J by 2 bases; unmatched bases: 11. The germline V gene encodes CDR1 KGHSH and CDR2 LQKENI. DNA of the CDR3: TGTGCCAGCTCATTTTCAGGGGGCTCCTCGGCTGGAAACACCATATATTTT. Protein: CASSFSGGSSAGNTIYF.

Here the CDR3 DNA reads TGTGCCAGTAGTAGTGGTCTAGCGGACTACTTCACAGATACGCAGTATTTT. This codes for CASSSGLADYFTDTQYF. This chain connects TRBV19 to TRBJ2-3, with 7 bases that match TRBD2. Germline V lookup: CDR1 LNHDA, CDR2 SQIVND (reference sequence). V lost 4 bases, J lost 2 bases, and 12 bases stayed unmatched. The CDR3 is 17 residues long.

The rearrangement joins TRBV5-6 to TRBJ1-1; D is perhaps TRBD1 (6 bases). The CDR3 totals 13 residues. V shed 3 bases and J shed 5 bases, with 11 bases lying between them. The germline gives CDR1 SGHDT, CDR2 YYEEEE. Here the CDR3 DNA reads TGTGCCAGCAGCTCTCAGGGGTGGACTGAAGCTTTCTTT. It yields the protein CASSSQGWTEAFF.

V usage is TRBV2 and J usage is TRBJ1-5; D gene unclear. V lost 5 bases, J lost 7 bases, and 18 bases lay in between. CDR3 length: 15 residues. In germline, CDR1 is SNHLY, CDR2 FYNNEI. The CDR3 protein is CASSSQGHVGQPQHF. The CDR3 region has the DNA TGTGCCAGCAGTTCCCAAGGCCATGTCGGGCAGCCCCAGCATTTT. The full variable domain, completed using reference TRBV2 and TRBJ1-5, is EPEVTQTPSHQVTQMGQEVILRCVPISNHLYFYWYRQILGQKVEFLVSFYNNEISEKSEIFDDQFSVERPDGSNFTLKIRSTKLEDSAMYFCASSSQGHVGQPQHFGDGTRLSIL.

V usage is TRBV19 and J usage is TRBJ1-3; the D is unclear. This CDR3 has 14 amino acids. CDR1 is LNHDA, CDR2 SQIVND, per germline (reference sequence). V lost 5 bases and J lost 3, with 11 bases in between. The CDR3 protein is CASSAAGIGNTIYF. The CDR3 DNA is TGTGCCAGTAGTGCGGCCGGCATTGGAAACACCATATATTTT.

This clone was detected once. The chain recombines TRBV6-1 with TRBJ1-2; D is unclear. Germline V CDR1 and CDR2: MNHNS, SASEGT. The CDR3 is made up of 14 amino acids. The V end lost 4 bases, the J end lost 5 bases, and 14 bases lay between the germline ends. CDR3 amino acids: CASSATTPPYGYTF. CDR3 nucleotides: TGTGCCAGCAGTGCGACAACCCCCCCTTATGGCTACACCTTC.

This clone was observed a handful of times. J is TRBJ1-5 and V is TRBV10-1; TRBD1 is a possible D gene (5 bases). The germline V and J ends were trimmed by 4 bases and 2 bases, with 6 bases remaining between them. CDR1 is WNHNN and CDR2 is SYGVQD in the germline V gene (reference sequence). This CDR3 region has 13 residues. The CDR3 region is CASSGGGNQPQHF. In nucleotides, the CDR3 is TGCGCCAGCAGTGGGGGGGGCAATCAGCCCCAGCATTTT.